These T cell receptor beta chains were read from a single sample in a study of beta chain features in type 1 diabetes. Sequenced by immunoSEQ multiplex PCR; TCRdb stores in-frame clones only, minus some. The sample shows 850,000 to 900,000 clones, 15% to 20% of them seen only once. The sample was naive CD4+ T cells from blood. All receptors come from a woman between 18 and 29 years old in good health. The CDR3 runs from the conserved cysteine through the conserved F or W. Fields, in order: D gene, V gene, clone size, J gene, CDR3 DNA, CDR3 protein. The D gene is left open where the match is weak. The size of a clone is reported for some rows only, either as once, few or many, or as a class for expanded clones.

TRBD2,TRBV29-1,NA,TRBJ2-1,TGCAGCGTTGGCCGCGGAGTAGCGGGACCTTTGAATGAGCAGTTCTTC,CSVGRGVAGPLNEQFF
NA,TRBV7-2,NA,TRBJ1-1,TGTGCCAGCAGCTTAGACAGGGCGCCGGGAGCTTTCTTT,CASSLDRAPGAFF
NA,TRBV29-1,NA,TRBJ1-2,TGCAGCGTTGATCGGCAGAACTATGGCTACACCTTC,CSVDRQNYGYTF
NA,TRBV7-3,few,TRBJ2-3,TGTGCCAGCAGCTCCGGACTGGGGAGCACAGATACGCAGTATTTT,CASSSGLGSTDTQYF
NA,TRBV9,NA,TRBJ2-3,TGTGCCAGCAGCGTAGAGGGGGGCACAGATACGCAGTATTTT,CASSVEGGTDTQYF
NA,TRBV18,NA,TRBJ2-7,TGTGCCAGCTCACCACCTGGGATGTCCGAGCAGTACTTC,CASSPPGMSEQYF
TRBD1,TRBV2,few,TRBJ2-7,TGTGCCAGCACAAGTTTCCCGGGACAGGGACTCCACGAGCAGTACTTC,CASTSFPGQGLHEQYF
TRBD2,TRBV29-1,few,TRBJ2-5,TGCAGCGTTGTGGGCGGGAGGGCTTTAGAGACCCAGTACTTC,CSVVGGRALETQYF
NA,TRBV4-2,few,TRBJ2-7,TGTGCCAGCAGCCAAGACAGGGCTTACGAGCAGTACTTC,CASSQDRAYEQYF
NA,TRBV10-3,NA,TRBJ1-1,TGTGCCATCAAGTCCGCCCCGAACACTGAAGCTTTCTTT,CAIKSAPNTEAFF
NA,TRBV9,few,TRBJ2-1,TGTGCCAGCAGCGTGACTCCCCGCTCCTACAATGAGCAGTTCTTC,CASSVTPRSYNEQFF
NA,TRBV18,NA,TRBJ2-1,TGTGCCAGCTCACCGGCAGAACTCTCCTACAATGAGCAGTTCTTC,CASSPAELSYNEQFF
TRBD2,TRBV7-9,few,TRBJ2-3,TGTGCCAGCAGCTTAGTAGCGGGAGGGCCCGGAGATACGCAGTATTTT,CASSLVAGGPGDTQYF
NA,TRBV4-1,NA,TRBJ1-3,TGCGCCAGCAGCTTTAGCGGGGGGGACACCATATATTTT,CASSFSGGDTIYF
TRBD1,TRBV7-9,NA,TRBJ2-5,TGTGCCAGCAGCATACAGGGGGGACAGACCCAGTACTTC,CASSIQGGQTQYF
NA,TRBV5-1,NA,TRBJ1-4,TGCGCCAGCAGCTTGGGGGGCAACAGGGCTGAAAAACTGTTTTTT,CASSLGGNRAEKLFF
TRBD1,TRBV10-3,few,TRBJ1-5,TGTGCCATCAGTCCGGGACAGGGAGAACAGCCCCAGCATTTT,CAISPGQGEQPQHF
TRBD1,TRBV5-1,few,TRBJ1-1,TGCGCCAGCAGCCCCGGACAGGGAAGGATGATGAACACTGAAGCTTTCTTT,CASSPGQGRMMNTEAFF
TRBD2,TRBV4-3,few,TRBJ2-1,TGCGCCAGCAGCAGACTAGCGGGAGGGCCAGGCCATGAGCAGTTCTTC,CASSRLAGGPGHEQFF
NA,TRBV7-9,NA,TRBJ1-1,TGTGCCAGCAGCTCCCTTTGGACGGTGAACACTGAAGCTTTCTTT,CASSSLWTVNTEAFF
TRBD2,TRBV4-1,few,TRBJ2-7,TGCGCCAGCAGCCAAGTTGCGGGGGCCTACGAGCAGTACTTC,CASSQVAGAYEQYF
TRBD1,TRBV29-1,NA,TRBJ1-2,TGCAGCGTTGGAACAGGGGGCTATGGCTACACCTTC,CSVGTGGYGYTF
NA,TRBV7-3,NA,TRBJ2-7,TGTGCCAGCAGCTTAAGATCCCTAGATAGGTATTCCTACGAGCAGTACTTC,CASSLRSLDRYSYEQYF
NA,TRBV18,NA,TRBJ2-7,TGTGCCAGCTCACCTAGCTCCTACGAGCAGTACTTC,CASSPSSYEQYF
NA,TRBV18,NA,TRBJ1-2,TGTGCCAGCTCACCCATGAAGGGGAACATTGCTAACTATGGCTACACCTTC,CASSPMKGNIANYGYTF
TRBD1,TRBV7-2,NA,TRBJ1-1,TGTGCCAGCAGCCTCGGACAGGGGAACACTGAAGCTTTCTTT,CASSLGQGNTEAFF
NA,TRBV19,NA,TRBJ1-2,TGTGCCAGTACAGGGTCGCCGACGGCCTATGGCTACACCTTC,CASTGSPTAYGYTF
TRBD1,TRBV6-1,few,TRBJ2-7,TGTGCCAGCAGGGCGACAGGGGTCGGAACCTACGAGCAGTACTTC,CASRATGVGTYEQYF
TRBD2,TRBV6-1,few,TRBJ2-7,TGTGCCCCTCGACTAGCGGCGTCCTACGAGCAGTACTTC,CAPRLAASYEQYF
NA,TRBV28,few,TRBJ2-7,TGTGCCAGCAGTCCAATAAACGCCGTTGCTCGCTACGAGCAGTACTTC,CASSPINAVARYEQYF
NA,TRBV4-1,NA,TRBJ1-2,TGCGCCAGCAGCCAAGTAACAGGGCGCTATGGCTACACCTTC,CASSQVTGRYGYTF
NA,TRBV6-5,NA,TRBJ2-1,TGTGCCAGCATAGGGCAGGGATCCTACAATGAGCAGTTCTTC,CASIGQGSYNEQFF
NA,TRBV28,few,TRBJ2-1,TGTGCCAGCAGCCCCCCACTTCGGGACTACAATGAGCAGTTCTTC,CASSPPLRDYNEQFF
TRBD2,TRBV5-1,NA,TRBJ2-1,TGCGCCAGCAGCCCAAGCGGGAACCCATACAATGAGCAGTTCTTC,CASSPSGNPYNEQFF
TRBD2,TRBV7-9,few,TRBJ2-7,TGTGCCAGCAGCCGCCTAGCGGGCCCAGCCTACGAGCAGTACTTC,CASSRLAGPAYEQYF
NA,TRBV29-1,few,TRBJ1-1,TGCAGCGTTGAACGGGGGGTGAACACTGAAGCTTTCTTT,CSVERGVNTEAFF
NA,TRBV28,few,TRBJ2-2,TGTGCCAGCAGTTTATCCGGGAGCACCGGGGAGCTGTTTTTT,CASSLSGSTGELFF
NA,TRBV6-6,NA,TRBJ1-1,TGTGCCAGCAGTTACAATTACGGGAATTCTGAAGCTTTCTTT,CASSYNYGNSEAFF
NA,TRBV5-5,few,TRBJ1-5,TGTGCCAGCAGCTTGGAGGGGCAGCCCCAGCATTTT,CASSLEGQPQHF
NA,TRBV4-3,NA,TRBJ2-1,TGCGCCAGCAGCCAAGATCTAGGACACCAGTTCTTC,CASSQDLGHQFF
TRBD2,TRBV6-5,few,TRBJ2-7,TGTGCCAGCAGTTTATCAGCGGGAGCTGACGAGCAGTACTTC,CASSLSAGADEQYF
NA,TRBV4-3,few,TRBJ2-5,TGCGCCAGCAGCCAAGAGCACAGGGAAGAGACCCAGTACTTC,CASSQEHREETQYF
TRBD1,TRBV11-2,NA,TRBJ2-7,TGTGCCAGCAGCTTACGGGACAGGACTCCCTACGAGCAGTACTTC,CASSLRDRTPYEQYF
NA,TRBV27,NA,TRBJ1-2,TGTGCCAGCAGTCCCTACCAGGGCCACCTGGAACGTGGAGGCTACACCTTC,CASSPYQGHLERGGYTF
NA,TRBV10-2,few,TRBJ1-1,TGCGCCAGCAGTGGTGTGAACACTGAAGCTTTCTTT,CASSGVNTEAFF
NA,TRBV4-3,NA,TRBJ1-4,TGCGCCTCTTCGAATCATGAAAAACTGTTTTTT,CASSNHEKLFF
NA,TRBV18,NA,TRBJ2-4,TGTGCCAGCTCACCCTCGGTGGGGTCCAAAAACATTCAGTACTTC,CASSPSVGSKNIQYF
TRBD2,TRBV4-3,NA,TRBJ2-1,TGCGCCAGCAGCCAAGATTCGGGGAAACTGGCGTGGGAGGGCAATGAGCAGTTCTTC,CASSQDSGKLAWEGNEQFF
NA,TRBV2,NA,TRBJ1-1,TGTGCCAGCAGTGAAGGGGAAGTCACTGGAGCTTTCTTT,CASSEGEVTGAFF
NA,TRBV4-2,NA,TRBJ2-4,TGTGCCAGCAGCCAAGGGACCACAAACATTCAGTACTTC,CASSQGTTNIQYF
TRBD2,TRBV18,NA,TRBJ2-7,TGTGCCAGCTCACTTTGGACTAGCGGGAGTTCCTACGAGCAGTACTTC,CASSLWTSGSSYEQYF
TRBD1,TRBV6-5,NA,TRBJ1-2,TGTGCCAGCAGCACCAGGGACAGGGACGACTATGGCTACACCTTC,CASSTRDRDDYGYTF
NA,TRBV7-3,few,TRBJ2-5,TGTGCCAGCAGCTTAACGTCGGGGGAGACCCAGTACTTC,CASSLTSGETQYF
NA,TRBV18,few,TRBJ2-5,TGTGCCAGCTCACCACAGGAACAAGAGACCCAGTACTTC,CASSPQEQETQYF
NA,TRBV7-6,NA,TRBJ2-5,TGTGCCAGCAGCTTTACAGGGTCAGAGACCCAGTACTTC,CASSFTGSETQYF
NA,TRBV7-9,few,TRBJ2-3,TGTGCCAGCAGCTTAGGCAACTGGGGAGATACGCAGTATTTT,CASSLGNWGDTQYF
TRBD2,TRBV9,few,TRBJ2-7,TGTGCCAGCAGCCTGACTAGCGGGGGAAGCTCCTACGAGCAGTACTTC,CASSLTSGGSSYEQYF
NA,TRBV27,NA,TRBJ2-7,TGTGCCAGCAGTTTAGACGTCGGAGACTTC,CASSLDVGDF
TRBD1,TRBV27,NA,TRBJ1-2,TGTGCCAGCAGCCGAGATGCAGGGGGCTATGGCTACACCTTC,CASSRDAGGYGYTF
NA,TRBV28,few,TRBJ2-1,TGTGCCAGCAGTCCCCCCCCAGGGGGGGGGAACAATGAGCAGTTCTTC,CASSPPPGGGNNEQFF